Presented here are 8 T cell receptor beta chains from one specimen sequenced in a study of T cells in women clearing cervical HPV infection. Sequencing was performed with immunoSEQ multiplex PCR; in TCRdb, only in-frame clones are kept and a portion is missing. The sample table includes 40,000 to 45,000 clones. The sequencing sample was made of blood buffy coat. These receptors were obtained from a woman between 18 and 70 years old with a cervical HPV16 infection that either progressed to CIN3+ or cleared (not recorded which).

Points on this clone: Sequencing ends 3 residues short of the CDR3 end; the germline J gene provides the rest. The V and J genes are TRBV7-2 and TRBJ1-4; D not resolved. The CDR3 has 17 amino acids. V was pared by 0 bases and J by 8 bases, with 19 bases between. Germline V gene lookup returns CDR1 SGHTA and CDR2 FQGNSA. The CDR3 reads CASSLASTGLAGEKLFF. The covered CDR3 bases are TGTGCCAGCAGCTTAGCCTCAACCGGCCTGGCAGGAGAAAAA.

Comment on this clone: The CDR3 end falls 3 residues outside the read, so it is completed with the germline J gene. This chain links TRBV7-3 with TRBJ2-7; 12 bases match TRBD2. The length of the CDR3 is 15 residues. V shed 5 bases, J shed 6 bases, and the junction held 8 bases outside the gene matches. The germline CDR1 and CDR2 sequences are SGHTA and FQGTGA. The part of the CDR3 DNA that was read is TGTGCCAGCAGCCCGAGGACTAGCGGGAAAGGCGAG. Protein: CASSPRTSGKGE. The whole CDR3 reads CASSPRTSGKGEQYF.

The covered CDR3 bases are TGTGCCACCAGTACACAATATAATTCACCC. Translating gives CATSTQYNSP. The whole CDR3 protein reads CATSTQYNSPLHF. The gene calls are TRBV15 and TRBJ1-6; D not certain. Read sequence stops 3 residues before the CDR3 end, and the germline J gene provides the missing end. CDR3 size: 13 residues. The V end was cut by 6 bases, the J end by 4 bases, with 7 bases between. The V gene's germline CDR1 is LNHNV and CDR2 YYDKDF (reference sequence).

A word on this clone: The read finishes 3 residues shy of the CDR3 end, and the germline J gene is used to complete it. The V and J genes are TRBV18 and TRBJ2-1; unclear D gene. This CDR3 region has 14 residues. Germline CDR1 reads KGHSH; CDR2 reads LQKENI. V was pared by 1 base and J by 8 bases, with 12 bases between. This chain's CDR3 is CASSPRFYSYEQFF. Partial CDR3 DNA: TGTGCCAGCTCACCACGGTTTTACTCCTATGAG.

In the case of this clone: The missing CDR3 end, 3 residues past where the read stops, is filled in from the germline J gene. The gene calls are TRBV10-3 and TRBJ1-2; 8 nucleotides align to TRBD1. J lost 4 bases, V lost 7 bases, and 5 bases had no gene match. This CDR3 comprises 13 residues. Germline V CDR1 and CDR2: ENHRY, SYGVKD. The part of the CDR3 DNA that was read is TGTGCCATCAATGACAGGGGTCCCTATGGC. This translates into CAINDRGPYG. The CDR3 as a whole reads CAINDRGPYGYTF.

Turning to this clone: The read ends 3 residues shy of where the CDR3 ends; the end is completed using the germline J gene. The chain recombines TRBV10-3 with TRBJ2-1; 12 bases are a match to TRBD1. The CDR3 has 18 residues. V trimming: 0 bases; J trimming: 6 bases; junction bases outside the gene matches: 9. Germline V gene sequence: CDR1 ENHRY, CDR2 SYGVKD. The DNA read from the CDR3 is TGTGCCATCAGTGAGTCGCTGGGACAGGGGGCGTGGGGCAATGAG. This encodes CAISESLGQGAWGNE. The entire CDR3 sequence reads CAISESLGQGAWGNEQFF.

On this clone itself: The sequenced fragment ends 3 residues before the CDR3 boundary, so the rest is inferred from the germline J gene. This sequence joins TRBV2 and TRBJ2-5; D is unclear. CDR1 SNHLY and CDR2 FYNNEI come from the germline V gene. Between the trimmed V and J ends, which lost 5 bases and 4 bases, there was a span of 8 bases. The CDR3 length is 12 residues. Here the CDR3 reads CASSPVGETQYF. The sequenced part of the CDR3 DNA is TGTGCCAGCAGTCCAGTTGGAGAGACC.

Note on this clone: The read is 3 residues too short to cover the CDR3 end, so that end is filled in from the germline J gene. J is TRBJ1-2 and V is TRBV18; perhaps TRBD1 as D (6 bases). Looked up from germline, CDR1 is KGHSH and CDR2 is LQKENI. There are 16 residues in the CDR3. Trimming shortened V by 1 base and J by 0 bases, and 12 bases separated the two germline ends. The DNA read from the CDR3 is TGTGCCAGCTCACCACTTGACAGGACCGCTAACTATGGC. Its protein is CASSPLDRTANYG. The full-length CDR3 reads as CASSPLDRTANYGYTF.